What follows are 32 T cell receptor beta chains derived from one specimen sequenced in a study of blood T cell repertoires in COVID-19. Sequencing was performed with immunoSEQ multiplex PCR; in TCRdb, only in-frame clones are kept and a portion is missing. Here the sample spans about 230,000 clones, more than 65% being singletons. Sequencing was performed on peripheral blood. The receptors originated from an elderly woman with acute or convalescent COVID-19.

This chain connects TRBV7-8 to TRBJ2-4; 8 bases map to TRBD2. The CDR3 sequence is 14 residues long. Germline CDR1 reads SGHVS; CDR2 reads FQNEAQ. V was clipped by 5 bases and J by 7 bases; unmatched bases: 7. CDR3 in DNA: TGTGCCAGCAGCCCCCGGGGGGGCTATAACATTCAGTACTTC. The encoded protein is CASSPRGGYNIQYF.

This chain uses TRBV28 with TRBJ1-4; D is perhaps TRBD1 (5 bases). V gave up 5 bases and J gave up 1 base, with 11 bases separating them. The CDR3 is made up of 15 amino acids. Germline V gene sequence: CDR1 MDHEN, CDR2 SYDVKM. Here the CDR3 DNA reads TGTGCCAGCAGTCAAATCGACAGAACTAATGAAAAACTGTTTTTT. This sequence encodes CASSQIDRTNEKLFF.

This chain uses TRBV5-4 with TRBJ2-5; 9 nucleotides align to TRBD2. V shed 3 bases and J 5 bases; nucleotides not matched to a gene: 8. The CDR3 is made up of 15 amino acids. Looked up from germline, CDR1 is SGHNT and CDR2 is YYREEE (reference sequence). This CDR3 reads CASSWGGGAYETQYF. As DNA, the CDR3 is TGTGCCAGCAGCTGGGGCGGGGGGGCATATGAGACCCAGTACTTC.

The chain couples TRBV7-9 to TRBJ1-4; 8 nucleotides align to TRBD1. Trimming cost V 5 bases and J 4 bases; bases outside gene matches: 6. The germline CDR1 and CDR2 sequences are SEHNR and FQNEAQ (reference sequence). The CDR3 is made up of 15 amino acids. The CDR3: CASSPQQGDNEKLFF. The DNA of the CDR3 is TGTGCCAGCAGCCCCCAACAGGGGGATAATGAAAAACTGTTTTTT.

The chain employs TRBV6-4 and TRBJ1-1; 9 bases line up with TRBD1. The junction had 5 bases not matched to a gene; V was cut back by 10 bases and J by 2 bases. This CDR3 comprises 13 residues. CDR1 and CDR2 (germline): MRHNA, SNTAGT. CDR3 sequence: CANITGGNTEAFF. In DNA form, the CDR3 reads TGTGCCAACATTACAGGGGGCAACACTGAAGCTTTCTTT.

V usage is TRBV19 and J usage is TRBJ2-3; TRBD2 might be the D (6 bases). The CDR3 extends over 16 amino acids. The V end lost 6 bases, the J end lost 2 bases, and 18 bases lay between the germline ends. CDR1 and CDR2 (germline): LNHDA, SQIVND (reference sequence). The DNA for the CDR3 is TGTGCCAGTAGCCCGAGGCGGGACGGTTACACAGATACGCAGTATTTT. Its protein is CASSPRRDGYTDTQYF.

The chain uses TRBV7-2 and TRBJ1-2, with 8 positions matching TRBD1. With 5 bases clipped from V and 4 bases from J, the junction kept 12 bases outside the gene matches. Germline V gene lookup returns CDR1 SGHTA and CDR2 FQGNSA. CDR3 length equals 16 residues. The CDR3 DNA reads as TGTGCCAGCAGCCCAAAGGCAGGGGGCGCGGGCTATGGCTACACCTTC. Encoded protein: CASSPKAGGAGYGYTF.

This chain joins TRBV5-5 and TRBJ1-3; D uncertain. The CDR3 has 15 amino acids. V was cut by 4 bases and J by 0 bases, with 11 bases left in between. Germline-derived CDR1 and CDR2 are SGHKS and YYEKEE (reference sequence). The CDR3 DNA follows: TGTGCCAGCAGCCGAACGGAGCTCTCTGGAAACACCATATATTTT. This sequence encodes CASSRTELSGNTIYF.

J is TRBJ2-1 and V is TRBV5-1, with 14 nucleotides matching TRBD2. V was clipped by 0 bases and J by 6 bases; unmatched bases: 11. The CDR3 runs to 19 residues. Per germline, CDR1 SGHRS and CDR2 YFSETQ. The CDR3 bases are TGCGCCAGCAGCTTGGGGCCCACCCTGGGACTAGCGGGAGTCAATGAGCAGTTCTTC. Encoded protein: CASSLGPTLGLAGVNEQFF.

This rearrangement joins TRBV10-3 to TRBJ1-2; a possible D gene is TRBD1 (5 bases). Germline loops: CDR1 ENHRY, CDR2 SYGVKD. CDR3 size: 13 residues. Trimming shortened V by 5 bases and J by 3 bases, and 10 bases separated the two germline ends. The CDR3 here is CAISSQGYYGYTF. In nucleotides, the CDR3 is TGTGCCATCAGTAGCCAGGGATACTATGGCTACACCTTC.

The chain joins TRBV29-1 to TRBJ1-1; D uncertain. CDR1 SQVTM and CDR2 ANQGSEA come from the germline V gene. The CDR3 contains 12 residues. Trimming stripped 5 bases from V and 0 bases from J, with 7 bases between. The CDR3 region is CSVRNMNTEAFF. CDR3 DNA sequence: TGCAGCGTTCGTAACATGAACACTGAAGCTTTCTTT.

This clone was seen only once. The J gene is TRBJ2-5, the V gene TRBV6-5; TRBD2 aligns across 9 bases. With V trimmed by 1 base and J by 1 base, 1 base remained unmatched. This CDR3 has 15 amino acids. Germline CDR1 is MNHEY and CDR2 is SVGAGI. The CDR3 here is CASSYLTSGQETQYF. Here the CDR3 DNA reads TGTGCCAGCAGTTACTTGACTAGCGGCCAAGAGACCCAGTACTTC.

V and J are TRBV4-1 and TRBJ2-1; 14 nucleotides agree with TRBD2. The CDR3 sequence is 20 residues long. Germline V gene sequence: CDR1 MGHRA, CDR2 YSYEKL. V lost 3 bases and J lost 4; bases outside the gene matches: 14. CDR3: CASSQTAGTSGGVKYNEQFF. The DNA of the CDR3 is TGCGCCAGCAGCCAGACAGCCGGGACTAGCGGGGGCGTCAAATACAATGAGCAGTTCTTC.

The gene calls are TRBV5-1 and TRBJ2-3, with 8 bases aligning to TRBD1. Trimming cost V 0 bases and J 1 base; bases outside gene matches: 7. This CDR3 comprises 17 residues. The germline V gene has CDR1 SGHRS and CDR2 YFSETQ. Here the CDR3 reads CASSLGRGTGGTDTQYF. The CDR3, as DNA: TGCGCCAGCAGCTTGGGACGCGGGACAGGAGGCACAGATACGCAGTATTTT.

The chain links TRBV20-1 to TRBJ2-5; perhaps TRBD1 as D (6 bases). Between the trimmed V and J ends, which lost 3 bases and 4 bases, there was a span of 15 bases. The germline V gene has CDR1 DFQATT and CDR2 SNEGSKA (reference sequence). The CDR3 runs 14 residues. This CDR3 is CSASTTGSGETQYF. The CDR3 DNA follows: TGCAGTGCTAGTACTACAGGGTCGGGAGAGACCCAGTACTTC.

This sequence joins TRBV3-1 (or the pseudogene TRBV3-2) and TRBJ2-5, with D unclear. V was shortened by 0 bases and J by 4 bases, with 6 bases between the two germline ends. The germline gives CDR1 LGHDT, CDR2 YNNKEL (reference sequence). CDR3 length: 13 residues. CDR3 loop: CASSQDRLETQYF. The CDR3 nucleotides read TGTGCCAGCAGCCAAGACCGGTTAGAGACCCAGTACTTC.

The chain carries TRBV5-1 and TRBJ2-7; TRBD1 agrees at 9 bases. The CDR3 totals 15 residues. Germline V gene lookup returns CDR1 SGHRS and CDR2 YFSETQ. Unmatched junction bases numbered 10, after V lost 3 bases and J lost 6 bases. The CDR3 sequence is CASSYPGQGTAEQYF. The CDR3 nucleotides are TGCGCCAGCAGCTATCCGGGACAGGGAACCGCCGAGCAGTACTTC.

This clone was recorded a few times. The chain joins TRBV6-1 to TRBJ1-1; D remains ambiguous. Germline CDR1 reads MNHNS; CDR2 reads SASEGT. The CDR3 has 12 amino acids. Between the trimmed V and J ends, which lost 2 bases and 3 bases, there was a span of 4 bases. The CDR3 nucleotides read TGTGCCAGCAGTGAACACTACACTGAAGCTTTCTTT. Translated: CASSEHYTEAFF.

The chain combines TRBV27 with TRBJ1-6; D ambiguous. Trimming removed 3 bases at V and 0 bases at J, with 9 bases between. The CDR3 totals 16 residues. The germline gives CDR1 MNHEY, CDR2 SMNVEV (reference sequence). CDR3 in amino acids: CASSFALSSYNSPLHF. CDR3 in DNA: TGTGCCAGCAGTTTTGCGCTGAGCTCCTATAATTCACCCCTCCACTTT.

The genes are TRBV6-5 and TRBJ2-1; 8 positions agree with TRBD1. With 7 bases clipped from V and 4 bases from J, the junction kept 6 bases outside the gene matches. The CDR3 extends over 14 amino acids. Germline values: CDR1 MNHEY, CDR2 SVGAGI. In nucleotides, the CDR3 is TGTGCCAGCAAACGGACAGGGATTTACAATGAGCAGTTCTTC. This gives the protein CASKRTGIYNEQFF.

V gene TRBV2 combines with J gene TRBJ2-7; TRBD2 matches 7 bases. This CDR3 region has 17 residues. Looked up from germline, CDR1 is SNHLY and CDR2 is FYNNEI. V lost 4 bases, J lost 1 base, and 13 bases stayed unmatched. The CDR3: CASSARSLAGGSYEQYF. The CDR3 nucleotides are TGTGCCAGCAGTGCAAGATCCTTAGCGGGTGGGTCCTACGAGCAGTACTTC.

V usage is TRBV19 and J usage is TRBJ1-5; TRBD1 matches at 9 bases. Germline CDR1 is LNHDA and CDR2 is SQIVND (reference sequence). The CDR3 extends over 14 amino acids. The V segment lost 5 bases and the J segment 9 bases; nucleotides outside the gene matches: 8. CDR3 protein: CASSVGTGYGPQHF. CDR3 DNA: TGTGCCAGTAGTGTGGGGACAGGGTATGGGCCCCAGCATTTT.

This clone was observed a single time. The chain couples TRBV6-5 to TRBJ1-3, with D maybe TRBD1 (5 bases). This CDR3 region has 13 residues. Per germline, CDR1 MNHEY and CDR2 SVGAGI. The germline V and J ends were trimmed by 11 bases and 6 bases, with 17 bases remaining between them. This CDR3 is CAAGGGKENTIYF. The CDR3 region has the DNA TGTGCCGCCGGGGGGGGTAAGGAAAACACCATATATTTT.

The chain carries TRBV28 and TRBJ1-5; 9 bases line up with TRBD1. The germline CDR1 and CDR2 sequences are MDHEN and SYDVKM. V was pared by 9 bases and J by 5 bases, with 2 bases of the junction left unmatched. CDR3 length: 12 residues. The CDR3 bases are TGTGCCAGTCGGACAGGGGATCAGCCCCAGCATTTT. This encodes CASRTGDQPQHF. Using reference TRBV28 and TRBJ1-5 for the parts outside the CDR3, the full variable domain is DVKVTQSSRYLVKRTGEKVFLECVQDMDHENMFWYRQDPGLGLRLIYFSYDVKMKEKGDIPEGYSVSREKKERFSLILESASTNQTSMYLCASRTGDQPQHFGDGTRLSIL.

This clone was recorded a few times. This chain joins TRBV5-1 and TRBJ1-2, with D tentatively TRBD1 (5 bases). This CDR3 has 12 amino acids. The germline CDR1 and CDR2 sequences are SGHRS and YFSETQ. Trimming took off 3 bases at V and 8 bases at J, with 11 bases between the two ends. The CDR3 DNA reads TGCGCCAGCAGCTGGGGTAGGGGAGGCTACACCTTC. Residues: CASSWGRGGYTF. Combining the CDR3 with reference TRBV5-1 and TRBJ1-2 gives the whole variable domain KAGVTQTPRYLIKTRGQQVTLSCSPISGHRSVSWYQQTPGQGLQFLFEYFSETQRNKGNFPGRFSGRQFSNSRSEMNVSTLELGDSALYLCASSWGRGGYTFGSGTRLTVV.

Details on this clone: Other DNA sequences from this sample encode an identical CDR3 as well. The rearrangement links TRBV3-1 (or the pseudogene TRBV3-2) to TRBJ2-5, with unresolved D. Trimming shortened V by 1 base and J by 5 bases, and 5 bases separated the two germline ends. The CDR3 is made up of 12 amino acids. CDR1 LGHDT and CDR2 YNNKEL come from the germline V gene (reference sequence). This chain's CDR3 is CASSQVRETQYF. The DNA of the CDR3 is TGTGCCAGCAGCCAAGTTCGGGAGACCCAGTACTTC.

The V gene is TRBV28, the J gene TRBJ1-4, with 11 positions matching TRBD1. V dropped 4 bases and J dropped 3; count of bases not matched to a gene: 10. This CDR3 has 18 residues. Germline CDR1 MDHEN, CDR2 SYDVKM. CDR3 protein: CASSSKGQGGFSNEKLFF. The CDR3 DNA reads TGTGCCAGCAGTTCAAAGGGACAGGGGGGATTTTCTAATGAAAAACTGTTTTTT.

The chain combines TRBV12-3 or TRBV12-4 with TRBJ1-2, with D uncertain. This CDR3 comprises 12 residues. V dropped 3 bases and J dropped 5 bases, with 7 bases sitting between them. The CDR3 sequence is CASSFGVYGYTF. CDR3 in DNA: TGTGCCAGCAGTTTTGGAGTTTATGGCTACACCTTC.

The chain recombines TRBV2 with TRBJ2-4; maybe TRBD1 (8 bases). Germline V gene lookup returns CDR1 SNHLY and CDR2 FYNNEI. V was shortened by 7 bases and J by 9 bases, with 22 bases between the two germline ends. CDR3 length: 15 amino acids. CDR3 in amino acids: CASTSGGGTGGIQYF. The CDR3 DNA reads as TGTGCCAGCACCTCAGGGGGGGGGACAGGAGGCATTCAGTACTTC.

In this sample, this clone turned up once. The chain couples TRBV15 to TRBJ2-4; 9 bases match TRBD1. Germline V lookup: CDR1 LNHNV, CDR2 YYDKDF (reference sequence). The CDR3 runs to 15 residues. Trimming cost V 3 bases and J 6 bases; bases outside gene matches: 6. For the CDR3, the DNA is TGTGCCACCAGCAGGGACAGGGGCAAACCAAACATTCAGTACTTC. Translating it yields CATSRDRGKPNIQYF.

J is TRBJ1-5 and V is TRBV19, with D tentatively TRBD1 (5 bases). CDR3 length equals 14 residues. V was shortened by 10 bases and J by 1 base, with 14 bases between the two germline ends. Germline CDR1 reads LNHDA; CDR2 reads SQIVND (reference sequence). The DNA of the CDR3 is TGTGCCACCGACCAGGGTGCAAGCAATCAGCCCCAGCATTTT. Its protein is CATDQGASNQPQHF.

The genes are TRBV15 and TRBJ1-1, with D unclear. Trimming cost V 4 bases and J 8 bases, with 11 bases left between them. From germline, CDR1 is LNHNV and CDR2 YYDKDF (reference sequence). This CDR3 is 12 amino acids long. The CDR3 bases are TGTGCCACCAGCAATTACAGAATGGAAGCTTTCTTT. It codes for CATSNYRMEAFF. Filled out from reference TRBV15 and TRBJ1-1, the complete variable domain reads DAMVIQNPRYQVTQFGKPVTLSCSQTLNHNVMYWYQQKSSQAPKLLFHYYDKDFNNEADTPDNFQSRRPNTSFCFLDIRSPGLGDTAMYLCATSNYRMEAFFGQGTRLTVV.